This passage covers 24 T cell receptor beta chains from one sample sequenced in a study of vaccination and CD4 T cells after COVID-19. An Oncomine TCR Beta short-read assay was used to sequence the DNA from cultured CD4+ T cells. One entry per CDR3 protein results from TCRdb running MiXCR on the PCR reads. The repertoire has about 7,100 distinct CDR3 sequences, around 45% of them found once; the top ten carry around 31%. Their cognate antigens are unknown. Treatment specified: roughly 11-day PBMC culture with coronavirus spike peptide pools or control peptides (ViraFEST assay). CD4+ T-cell collection from the unexposed donor predated the COVID-19 pandemic (2011-2018). Sequencing was performed on CD4+ T cells from blood, cultured in vitro. These receptors were collected from a human donor in good health.

The rearrangement uses TRBV15 and TRBJ1-3; D gene ambiguous. Trimming removed 3 bases at V and 4 bases at J, with 13 bases between. Germline CDR1 and CDR2: LNHNV and YYDKDF (reference sequence). There are 15 residues in the CDR3. CDR3 sequence (DNA): TGTGCCACCAGCAGCTCCGTCCTGGGAGGAAACACCATATATTTT. This translates into CATSSSVLGGNTIYF.

The V gene is TRBV20-1, the J gene TRBJ2-7; D tentatively reads TRBD1 or TRBD2 (5 bases each). From germline, CDR1 is DFQATT and CDR2 SNEGSKA (reference sequence). Deletions cut 2 bases from V and 2 bases from J, with 13 bases between. CDR3 size: 14 residues. Here the CDR3 reads CSARNLMGAYEQYF. CDR3 DNA: TGCAGTGCTAGAAATTTAATGGGGGCCTACGAGCAGTACTTC.

This clonotype was counted a single time. This chain links TRBV5-1 with TRBJ2-7, with D possibly being TRBD1 (6 bases). The CDR3 consists of 15 residues. Germline assignment: CDR1 SGHRS and CDR2 YFSETQ. Deletions cut 4 bases from V and 0 bases from J, with 14 bases between. The CDR3 loop is CASSPNRDTSYEQYF. The CDR3 DNA is TGCGCCAGCAGCCCCAACCGGGACACCTCCTACGAGCAGTACTTC.

The chain recombines TRBV6-1 with TRBJ2-1; the D gene is possibly TRBD2 (6 bases). Germline-derived CDR1 and CDR2 are MNHNS and SASEGT. The CDR3 runs to 14 residues. V was pared by 6 bases and J by 5 bases, with 14 bases between. The CDR3 nucleotides read TGTGCCAGCAGCCCGGTAGGACTAAACAATGAGCAGTTCTTC. Its protein product is CASSPVGLNNEQFF.

The chain couples TRBV10-2 to TRBJ2-7, with D tentatively TRBD1 (6 bases). Germline V lookup: CDR1 WSHSY, CDR2 SAAADI. V lost 7 bases and J lost 2, with 18 bases in between. The length of the CDR3 is 15 residues. CDR3 sequence reads: CASTPGHQFTYEQYF. The CDR3 DNA follows: TGCGCCAGCACGCCGGGACACCAATTCACCTACGAGCAGTACTTC.

This clonotype has more than one count but fewer than ten. CDR3: CSARDAGRSGYTF. The CDR3 DNA sequence: TGCAGTGCTAGAGATGCAGGGCGAAGCGGCTACACCTTC. V is TRBV20-1 and J is TRBJ1-2; perhaps TRBD1 as D (5 bases). The V end lost 0 bases, the J end lost 8 bases, and 13 bases lay between the germline ends. Germline V lookup: CDR1 DFQATT, CDR2 SNEGSKA (reference sequence). The CDR3 totals 13 residues.

The J gene is TRBJ1-6, the V gene TRBV30; possible D gene TRBD1, 5 bases. The germline V and J ends were trimmed by 3 bases and 3 bases, with 12 bases remaining between them. Germline loops: CDR1 GTSNPN, CDR2 SVGIG (reference sequence). The CDR3 has 15 amino acids. CDR3 residues: CAWRTVGLYNSPLHF. The CDR3, as DNA: TGTGCCTGGAGGACAGTGGGGCTCTATAATTCACCCCTCCACTTT.

The genes are TRBV5-8 and TRBJ1-3; no clear D gene. Germline assignment: CDR1 SGHTS and CDR2 YDEGEE. V shed 1 base and J shed 4 bases, with 3 bases lying between them. This CDR3 contains 12 residues. Here the CDR3 DNA reads TGTGCCAGCAGCTTGCGAGGAAACACCATATATTTT. Translation: CASSLRGNTIYF.

This sequence joins TRBV5-1 and TRBJ2-3; weak D call: TRBD2 (5 bases). Per the germline V gene, CDR1 is SGHRS and CDR2 is YFSETQ. V was cut by 4 bases and J by 2 bases, with 11 bases left in between. This CDR3 region has 14 residues. The CDR3 DNA follows: TGCGCCAGCAGCCCTACGACTAACACAGATACGCAGTATTTT. Its protein is CASSPTTNTDTQYF.

The chain employs TRBV6-1 and TRBJ1-2, with 7 bases fitting TRBD1. Germline V gene sequence: CDR1 MNHNS, CDR2 SASEGT. V shed 3 bases and J 4 bases; nucleotides not matched to a gene: 8. The CDR3 consists of 15 residues. The CDR3 region has the DNA TGTGCCAGCAGTGAGTCGGTCGACAGGGCCTATGGCTACACCTTC. Protein sequence: CASSESVDRAYGYTF.

The rearrangement joins TRBV12-3 or TRBV12-4 to TRBJ1-2; D gene unclear. The CDR3 sequence is 14 residues long. Deletions cut 3 bases from V and 0 bases from J, with 8 bases between. The CDR3 DNA reads as TGTGCCAGCAGTTTTCAGGTTTCTAACTATGGCTACACCTTC. Its translation: CASSFQVSNYGYTF.

A few counts support this clonotype. At one boundary the junction diverges from the germline segment, which might be a read error. The V and J genes are TRBV7-7 and TRBJ2-3, with D unclear. The CDR3 spans 16 residues. CDR1 and CDR2 from the germline V gene are SSHAT and FNYEAQ (reference sequence). The CDR3 region is CASSLGNYPSTDTQYF. The CDR3 DNA reads as TGTGCTAGCAGCTTAGGAAACTACCCTAGCACAGATACGCAGTATTTT.

This clonotype was detected only a few times. This chain links TRBV18 with TRBJ1-6, with a weak D call TRBD1 (5 bases). Germline values: CDR1 KGHSH, CDR2 LQKENI. The ends were cut back, 3 bases at V and 3 bases at J, with 12 bases in the middle. The CDR3 runs 16 residues. The CDR3 reads CASSPQGQHYNSPLHF. CDR3 nucleotide sequence: TGTGCCAGCTCACCCCAGGGTCAACACTATAATTCACCCCTCCACTTT.

V gene TRBV7-2 combines with J gene TRBJ1-1; 7 nucleotides agree with TRBD1. With V trimmed by 3 bases and J by 7 bases, 5 bases remained unmatched. CDR1 SGHTA and CDR2 FQGNSA come from the germline V gene. The CDR3 has 13 residues. The CDR3 bases are TGTGCCAGCAGCTTGCGCAGGGGGGGTGAAGCTTTCTTT. This sequence encodes CASSLRRGGEAFF. The variable domain in full, with the rest retrieved from reference TRBV7-2 and TRBJ1-1, is GAGVSQSPSNKVTEKGKDVELRCDPISGHTALYWYRQSLGQGLEFLIYFQGNSAPDKSGLPSDRFSAERTGGSVSTLTIQRTQQEDSAVYLCASSLRRGGEAFFGQGTRLTVV.

The rearrangement joins TRBV6-1 to TRBJ2-1; possibly TRBD1 or TRBD2 for D (5 bases each). In germline, CDR1 is MNHNS, CDR2 SASEGT. This CDR3 is built from 14 residues. V was shortened by 7 bases and J by 8 bases, with 18 bases between the two germline ends. The CDR3: CASKPGPPVYEQFF. Written as DNA, the CDR3 is TGTGCCAGCAAACCGGGGCCACCGGTATATGAGCAGTTCTTC.

This clonotype was seen a few times. J is TRBJ2-1 and V is TRBV6-5; D remains ambiguous. Deletions cut 0 bases from V and 9 bases from J, with 9 bases between. The germline V gene has CDR1 MNHEY and CDR2 SVGAGI. This CDR3 is 13 amino acids long. CDR3: CASSYSRVSEQFF. The CDR3 nucleotides are TGTGCCAGCAGTTACTCAAGAGTTTCTGAGCAGTTCTTC.

The chain links TRBV10-3 to TRBJ1-1, with D perhaps TRBD1 (6 bases). Germline CDR1 and CDR2: ENHRY and SYGVKD. V was shortened by 2 bases and J by 5 bases, with 15 bases between the two germline ends. The CDR3 contains 15 residues. CDR3 loop: CAISEPVGGRTEAFF. CDR3 bases: TGTGCCATCAGTGAGCCCGTGGGGGGCCGAACTGAAGCTTTCTTT.

The chain is built from TRBV7-9 and TRBJ2-3; perhaps TRBD2 as D (6 bases). Germline CDR1 SEHNR, CDR2 FQNEAQ (reference sequence). Deletions cut 4 bases from V and 2 bases from J, with 13 bases between. CDR3 length equals 15 residues. The CDR3 region has the DNA TGTGCCAGCAGCTCCGGGACTCCTCTCACAGATACGCAGTATTTT. Its translation: CASSSGTPLTDTQYF.

This chain joins TRBV7-9 and TRBJ1-2, with unresolved D. Trimming left V 5 bases short and J 8 bases short, with 6 bases between. Germline V CDR1 and CDR2: SEHNR, FQNEAQ (reference sequence). The length of the CDR3 is 10 residues. The CDR3 sequence is CASSNEGYTF. The CDR3 nucleotides are TGTGCCAGCAGCAATGAAGGCTACACCTTC.

The chain combines TRBV7-3 with TRBJ1-1, with a weak D call TRBD1 (5 bases). Looked up from germline, CDR1 is SGHTA and CDR2 is FQGTGA. V lost 6 bases to trimming and J lost 2 bases, with 7 bases between them. The CDR3 has 12 amino acids. The CDR3 protein is CASSTGNTEAFF. The CDR3 coding sequence is TGTGCCAGCAGTACAGGAAACACTGAAGCTTTCTTT.

CDR3 sequence: CSASPPQLAADTQYF. CDR3 nucleotide sequence: TGCAGTGCTAGCCCGCCTCAACTAGCAGCAGATACGCAGTATTTT. The chain joins TRBV20-1 to TRBJ2-3, with D possibly TRBD2 on 6 matching bases. Trimming stripped 3 bases from V and 4 bases from J, with 17 bases between. The CDR3 loop spans 15 amino acids. Per germline, CDR1 DFQATT and CDR2 SNEGSKA (reference sequence).

The CDR3 protein is CASSTPPQGIRRSDTQYF. CDR3 coding DNA: TGTGCCAGTAGTACCCCCCCTCAGGGGATAAGAAGATCAGATACGCAGTATTTT. The rearrangement joins TRBV19 to TRBJ2-3; D is possibly TRBD1 (6 bases). The CDR3 runs 18 residues. V lost 4 bases and J 4 bases, leaving 24 bases between the germline ends. CDR1 and CDR2 (germline): LNHDA, SQIVND (reference sequence).

This chain joins TRBV5-4 and TRBJ1-2, with TRBD1 matching 7 bases. Germline V gene sequence: CDR1 SGHNT, CDR2 YYREEE (reference sequence). The CDR3 has 13 amino acids. Losses at the gene ends were 4 bases for V and 2 bases for J; bases not matched to a gene: 2. The CDR3 DNA reads as TGTGCCAGCAGCATGGACAGGAACTATGGCTACACCTTC. It specifies CASSMDRNYGYTF.

In its sample, this clonotype was seen a few times. V and J are TRBV15 and TRBJ1-2; D possibly corresponds to TRBD1 (5 bases). This CDR3 has 14 residues. Germline CDR1 LNHNV, CDR2 YYDKDF (reference sequence). Trimming removed 0 bases from V and 8 bases from J, with 13 bases in between. DNA for the CDR3: TGTGCCACCAGCAGAGATGGGGGTCCGGAGGGCTACACCTTC. The encoded protein is CATSRDGGPEGYTF.